This T cell receptor beta chain was captured by sequencing in a study of blood T cell repertoires in COVID-19 (dated by TCRdb to 2018 to 2021). About the study as a whole: Samples from collaborators originated in the United States, Italy and Spain and spanned both the acute and convalescent phases of COVID-19. The material from the prospective study consisted of cDNA or gDNA derived from T cells, B-cell-depleted T cells, or PBMCs. Subjects who had been exposed to COVID-19, were actively infected with it, or had recovered from it provided the deeply sampled blood TCRbeta repertoires that made up the dataset. The repertoires were released in a freely available public database intended as a resource for research on the immune response to SARS-CoV-2. Samples came from the ongoing ImmuneRACE study (first 160 participants) plus 1,254 subjects from 6 global collaborators. Nearly every sample came with metadata listing a de-identified subject ID, COVID-19 status, age in years and sex. Where available, HLA class I and class II types were obtained from metadata supplied by the sample provider rather than from assay-based typing.

Points the paper makes about the study in general: The quantity of clinical and demographic metadata differed by source and by participant and was supplied without curation.

Concerning this clone itself: The antigen this receptor binds is unknown. Per-nucleotide qualities are absent, and no much larger clonotype sits a single base away.

Collaborating institutions collected whole blood in K2EDTA tubes following their own protocols. For TCRbeta analysis, collaborators shipped samples in one of three forms: frozen whole blood, isolated PBMCs, or DNA extracted from either of those sample types. TCRbeta CDR3 regions were amplified from genomic DNA using the immunoSEQ Assay, a bias-controlled multiplex PCR. On the authors' methods: Nucleated cell counts per sample were estimated from amplification of reference gene primers within the assay. To quantify the absolute abundance of each unique TCRbeta CDR3 rearrangement, sequence reads were collapsed and filtered. Productive Simpson clonality was computed per sample as the square root of Simpson's diversity index over productive rearrangements. What TCRdb holds here is the immuneACCESS table cut down to in-frame rearrangements. Part of the clones is not present; checked against another copy, under half of the missing clones reflect an unresolved V gene, and the others are unexplained. The V and J calls and the clone size are those of that table, but D and trimming were determined from the DNA. The sample data list roughly 120,000 clones, and 70% to 90% of these were observed just once. Approximately 4.2% of the sample comes from the top ten.

V drops 2 bases and J drops 0 bases, leaving 20 bases in between. The CDR3 runs 18 residues from the cysteine to the phenylalanine. The read is trimmed to its CDR3 DNA, 54 bases read in frame from base 1. The source is a woman between 45 and 60 years old with acute or convalescent COVID-19. The sample was peripheral blood. Here the chain combines TRBV5-3 and TRBJ1-1; possibly the D gene is TRBD1, per 5 matching bases. TRBV5-3 is sorted into the ORF group, with uncertain function. The nucleotide sequence is TGTGCCAGAAGCTTTGTGCAGGGAAAGGAAAGAGTGAACACTGAAGCTTTCTTT. This is translated as CARSFVQGKERVNTEAFF.